This section outlines one TCR beta chain sequence together with its context. Its cognate antigen is unknown. The data belong to a study of cytomegalovirus exposure and HLA in healthy donors. PCR used 60 Vbeta primers and 13 Jbeta primers. Here immunoSEQ multiplex PCR was the method, and the copy in TCRdb shows in-frame clones only, minus some. Counted here are approximately 100,000 clones, over 70% occurring once; the ten biggest clones make up 11%. Study-level findings and limits: In a later analysis, an Asian-associated ancestry cluster reportedly showed fewer N-insertions than the roughly 690-donor mean. The study put 150 or so TCR beta chains on its list as cytomegalovirus-associated. In a later analysis, CMV-associated beta chains were mostly HLA-associated, it appeared.

The CDR3 consists of 15 residues. The germline V gene encodes CDR1 SGHKS and CDR2 YYEKEE (reference sequence). Trimming took off 0 bases at V and 7 bases at J, with 13 bases between the two ends. This receptor was taken from a man aged 18 to 29 in good health and CMV-seropositive. Sequencing was done on a sample of PBMCs. The chain joins TRBV5-5 to TRBJ1-4, with TRBD1 as a possible D gene (5 bases). CDR3 in DNA: TGTGCCAGCAGCTTGGTCGGGGGACTCAGTGAAAAACTGTTTTTT. It is translated as CASSLVGGLSEKLFF.